The present T cell receptor (beta chain) was sequenced within a study of T cells expressing NK-cell markers. The study, taken as a whole, reports: More than five donors had dominant NKG2C+ clonotypes that comprised about 1.0-7.5% of their CD8+ T cells.

Concerning this clonotype itself: The antigen is undetermined.

The germline V gene encodes CDR1 SGHRS and CDR2 YFSETQ. The CDR3 is 15 residues long. TCRdb derives one entry per CDR3 protein from the 5' RACE reads, leaving out DNA. The sample spans around 180,000 distinct CDR3 sequences; the ten largest clones claim 20%. This rearrangement joins TRBV5-1 to TRBJ1-2; TCRdb gives TRBD1 as the D gene, but with no DNA this cannot be confirmed. The sample was blood T cells: a sorted CD56 or NKG2C T cell subset, CD4+ or CD8+ T cells, or bulk PBMC T cells (not recorded which). This clonotype originated in a man aged 18-70 years in good health. CDR3 loop: CASSWITGNNYGYTF.